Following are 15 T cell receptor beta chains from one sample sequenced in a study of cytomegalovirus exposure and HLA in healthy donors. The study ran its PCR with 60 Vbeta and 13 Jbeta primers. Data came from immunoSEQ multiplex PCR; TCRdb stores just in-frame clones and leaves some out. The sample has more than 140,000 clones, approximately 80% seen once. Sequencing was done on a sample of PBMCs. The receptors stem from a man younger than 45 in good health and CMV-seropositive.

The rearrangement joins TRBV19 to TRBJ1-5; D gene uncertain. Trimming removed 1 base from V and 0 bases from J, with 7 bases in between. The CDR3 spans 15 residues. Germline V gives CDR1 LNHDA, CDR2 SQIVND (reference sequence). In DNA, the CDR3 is TGTGCCAGTAGTATAGCAGATTATAGCAATCAGCCCCAGCATTTT. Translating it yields CASSIADYSNQPQHF.

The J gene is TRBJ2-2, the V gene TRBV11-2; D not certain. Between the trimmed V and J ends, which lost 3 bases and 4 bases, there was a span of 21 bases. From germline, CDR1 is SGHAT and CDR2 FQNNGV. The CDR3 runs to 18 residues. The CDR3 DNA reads TGTGCCAGCAGCTTTCCGCCTGACTTACTATATCCCACCGGGGAGCTGTTTTTT. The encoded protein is CASSFPPDLLYPTGELFF.

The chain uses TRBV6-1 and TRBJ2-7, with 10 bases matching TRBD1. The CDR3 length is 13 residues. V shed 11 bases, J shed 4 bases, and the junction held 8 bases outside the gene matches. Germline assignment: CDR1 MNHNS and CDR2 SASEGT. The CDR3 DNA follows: TGTGCCGGGCTTCGGGACAGGGGATACGAGCAGTACTTC. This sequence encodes CAGLRDRGYEQYF.

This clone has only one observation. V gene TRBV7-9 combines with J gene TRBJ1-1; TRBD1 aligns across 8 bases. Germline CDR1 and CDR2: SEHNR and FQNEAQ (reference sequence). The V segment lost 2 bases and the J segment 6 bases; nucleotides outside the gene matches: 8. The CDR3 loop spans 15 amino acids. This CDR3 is CASSLQGAPGPEAFF. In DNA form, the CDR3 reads TGTGCCAGCAGCTTACAGGGGGCGCCGGGGCCTGAAGCTTTCTTT.

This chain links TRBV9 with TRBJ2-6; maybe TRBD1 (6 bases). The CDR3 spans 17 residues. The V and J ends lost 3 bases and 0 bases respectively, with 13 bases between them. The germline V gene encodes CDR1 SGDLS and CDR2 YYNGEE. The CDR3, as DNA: TGTGCCAGCAGCGGACAGGCGCCTCGCTCTGGGGCCAACGTCCTGACTTTC. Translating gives CASSGQAPRSGANVLTF.

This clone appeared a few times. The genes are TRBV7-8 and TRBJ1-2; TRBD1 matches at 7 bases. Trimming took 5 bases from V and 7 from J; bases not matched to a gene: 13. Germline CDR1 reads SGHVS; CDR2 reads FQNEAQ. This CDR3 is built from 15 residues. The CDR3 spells CASSPKSQGRGGYTF. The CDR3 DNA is TGTGCCAGCAGCCCTAAGTCACAGGGGAGAGGTGGCTACACCTTC.

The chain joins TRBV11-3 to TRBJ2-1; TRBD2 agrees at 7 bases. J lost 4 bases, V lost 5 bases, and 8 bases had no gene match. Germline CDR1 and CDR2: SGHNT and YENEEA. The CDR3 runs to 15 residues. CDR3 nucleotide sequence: TGTGCCAGCAGCCCGACTAGCATGCCGTACAATGAGCAGTTCTTC. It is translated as CASSPTSMPYNEQFF.

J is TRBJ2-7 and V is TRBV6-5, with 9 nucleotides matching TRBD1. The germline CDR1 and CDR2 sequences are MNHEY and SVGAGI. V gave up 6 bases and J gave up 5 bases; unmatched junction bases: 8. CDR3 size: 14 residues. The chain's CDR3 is CASRAGTGSHEQYF. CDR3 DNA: TGTGCCAGCAGGGCCGGGACAGGGTCCCACGAGCAGTACTTC.

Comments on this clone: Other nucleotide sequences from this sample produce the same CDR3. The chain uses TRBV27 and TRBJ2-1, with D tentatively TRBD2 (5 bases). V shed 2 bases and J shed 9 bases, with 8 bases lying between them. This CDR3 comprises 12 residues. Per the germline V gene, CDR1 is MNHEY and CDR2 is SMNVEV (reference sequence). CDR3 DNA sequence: TGTGCCAGCAGTTTAGGAGGCCCTGAGCAGTTCTTC. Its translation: CASSLGGPEQFF.

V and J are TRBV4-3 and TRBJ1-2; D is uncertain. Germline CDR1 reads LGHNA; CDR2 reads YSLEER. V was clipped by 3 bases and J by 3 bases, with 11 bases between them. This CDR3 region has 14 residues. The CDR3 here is CASSQAREDYGYTF. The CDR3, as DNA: TGCGCCAGCAGCCAGGCGAGGGAAGACTATGGCTACACCTTC.

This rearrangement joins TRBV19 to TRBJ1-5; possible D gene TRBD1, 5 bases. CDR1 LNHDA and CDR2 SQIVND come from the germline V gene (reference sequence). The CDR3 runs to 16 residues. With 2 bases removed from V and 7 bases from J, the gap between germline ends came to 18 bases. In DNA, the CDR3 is TGTGCCAGTAGTATAAGAAGGCAGGCGGGGGGACAGCCCCAGCATTTT. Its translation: CASSIRRQAGGQPQHF.

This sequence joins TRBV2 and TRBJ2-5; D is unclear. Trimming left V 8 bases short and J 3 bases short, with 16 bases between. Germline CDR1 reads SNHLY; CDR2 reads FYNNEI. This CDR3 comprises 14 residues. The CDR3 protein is CASRRTQQKETQYF. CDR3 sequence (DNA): TGTGCCAGCCGCCGTACACAGCAAAAAGAGACCCAGTACTTC.

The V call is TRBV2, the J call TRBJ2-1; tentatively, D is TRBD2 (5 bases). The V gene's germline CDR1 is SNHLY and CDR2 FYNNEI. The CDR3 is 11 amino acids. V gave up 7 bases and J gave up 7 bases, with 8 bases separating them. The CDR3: CASTSGNEQFF. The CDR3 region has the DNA TGTGCCAGCACGTCGGGGAATGAGCAGTTCTTC.

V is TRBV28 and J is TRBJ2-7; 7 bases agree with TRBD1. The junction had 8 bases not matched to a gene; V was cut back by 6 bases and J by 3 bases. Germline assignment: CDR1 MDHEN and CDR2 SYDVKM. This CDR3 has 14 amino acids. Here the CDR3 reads CASRKTGKDYEQYF. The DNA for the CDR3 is TGTGCCAGCAGGAAGACAGGGAAAGACTACGAGCAGTACTTC. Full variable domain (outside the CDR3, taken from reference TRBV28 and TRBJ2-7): DVKVTQSSRYLVKRTGEKVFLECVQDMDHENMFWYRQDPGLGLRLIYFSYDVKMKEKGDIPEGYSVSREKKERFSLILESASTNQTSMYLCASRKTGKDYEQYFGPGTRLTVT.

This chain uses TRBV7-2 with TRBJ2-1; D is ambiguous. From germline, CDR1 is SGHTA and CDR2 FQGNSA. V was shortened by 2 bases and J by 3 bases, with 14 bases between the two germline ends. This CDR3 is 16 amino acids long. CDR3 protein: CASSLSYDGFYNEQFF. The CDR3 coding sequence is TGTGCCAGCAGCTTAAGCTACGACGGGTTCTACAATGAGCAGTTCTTC. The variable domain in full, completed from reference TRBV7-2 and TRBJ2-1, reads GAGVSQSPSNKVTEKGKDVELRCDPISGHTALYWYRQSLGQGLEFLIYFQGNSAPDKSGLPSDRFSAERTGGSVSTLTIQRTQQEDSAVYLCASSLSYDGFYNEQFFGPGTRLTVL.